The 14 T cell receptor beta chains below all came from one sample that was sequenced in a study of cytomegalovirus exposure and HLA in healthy donors. The PCR had 60 Vbeta and 13 Jbeta primers. The protocol was immunoSEQ multiplex PCR, while the TCRdb copy is restricted to in-frame clones and leaves out a portion. The sample lists some 200,000 clones, about 80% occurring once. Material for sequencing was PBMCs. These receptor sequences come from a woman in her twenties or thirties in good health and CMV-seronegative.

The chain links TRBV6-5 to TRBJ2-5, with TRBD2 matching over 7 bases. The J call may be mistaken, given a closer DNA end match to TRBJ2-7. This CDR3 comprises 15 residues. Germline V lookup: CDR1 MNHEY, CDR2 SVGAGI. The chain's CDR3 is CASSYLGGNVGEQYF. The CDR3 DNA reads TGTGCCAGCAGTTACCTGGGGGGGAATGTTGGCGAGCAGTACTTC.

The rearrangement uses TRBV5-1 and TRBJ2-1; possibly TRBD2 for D (6 bases). Germline V gene lookup returns CDR1 SGHRS and CDR2 YFSETQ. This CDR3 has 14 residues. V lost 0 bases and J lost 5, with 9 bases in between. The CDR3 region is CASSLAGGNNEQFF. The CDR3 DNA reads as TGCGCCAGCAGCTTGGCTGGAGGGAACAATGAGCAGTTCTTC.

This clone was counted only a few times. This chain connects TRBV6-1 to TRBJ2-4; D is possibly TRBD2 (5 bases). The V gene's germline CDR1 is MNHNS and CDR2 SASEGT. The CDR3 extends over 15 amino acids. This CDR3 reads CCARFTALGRNIQYF. The CDR3 nucleotides read TGTTGTGCCAGATTCACCGCATTAGGGAGAAACATTCAGTACTTC.

As concerns this clone: Sequence at one end of the junction differs from germline and may be a read error. This chain connects TRBV7-7 to TRBJ2-5; 11 nucleotides agree with TRBD2. Near its end, the DNA agrees better with TRBJ2-7, so the J call may be wrong. CDR1 and CDR2 from the germline V gene are SSHAT and FNYEAQ (reference sequence). The CDR3 is 14 amino acids. CDR3 coding DNA: TGTGCTAGCAGCCCCGGGACTAGCGGCTACGAGCAGTACTTC. Its translation: CASSPGTSGYEQYF.

In its sample, this clone was seen once. The J gene is TRBJ2-2, the V gene TRBV9; D perhaps matches TRBD1 (6 bases). Trimming cost V 4 bases and J 4 bases, with 14 bases left between them. The V gene's germline CDR1 is SGDLS and CDR2 YYNGEE. The CDR3 is made up of 15 amino acids. CDR3 protein: CASSPIGGSTGELFF. DNA for the CDR3: TGTGCCAGCAGCCCAATAGGGGGAAGCACCGGGGAGCTGTTTTTT. Filled out from reference TRBV9 and TRBJ2-2, the complete variable domain reads DSGVTQTPKHLITATGQRVTLRCSPRSGDLSVYWYQQSLDQGLQFLIQYYNGEERAKGNILERFSAQQFPDLHSELNLSSLELGDSALYFCASSPIGGSTGELFFGEGSRLTVL.

This rearrangement joins TRBV18 to TRBJ1-1; no clear D gene. Deletions cut 3 bases from V and 2 bases from J, with 4 bases between. CDR1 is KGHSH and CDR2 is LQKENI in the germline V gene. The CDR3 runs to 12 residues. As DNA, the CDR3 is TGTGCCAGCTCACCGGCCAACACTGAAGCTTTCTTT. The encoded protein is CASSPANTEAFF.

This clone has only a few counts. The chain combines TRBV27 with TRBJ2-7; no firm D call. Trimming pared 6 bases from V and 6 bases from J, leaving 15 bases between. The CDR3 is 13 residues long. Germline lookup yields CDR1 MNHEY and CDR2 SMNVEV (reference sequence). CDR3 coding DNA: TGTGCCAGCAGCGGCTACGGGTCGGGCGAGCAGTACTTC. Protein: CASSGYGSGEQYF.

The chain recombines TRBV6-1 with TRBJ2-3, with 12 bases identical to TRBD2. V shed 2 bases, J shed 2 bases, and the junction held 8 bases outside the gene matches. CDR3 length: 18 amino acids. The germline gives CDR1 MNHNS, CDR2 SASEGT. CDR3 region: CASSELAGGTLTTDTQYF. The CDR3 DNA follows: TGTGCCAGCAGTGAACTAGCGGGAGGGACCCTGACCACAGATACGCAGTATTTT.

This chain uses TRBV25-1 with TRBJ2-5; 7 bases agree with TRBD1. The DNA end is a closer match to TRBJ2-7, so the J assignment may be wrong. Germline V gene sequence: CDR1 MGHDK, CDR2 SYGVNS. The CDR3 spans 13 residues. CDR3 amino acids: CAIKRDRSYEQYF. The CDR3 coding sequence is TGTGCCATCAAACGGGACAGATCCTACGAGCAGTACTTC.

V and J are TRBV18 and TRBJ1-2; TRBD1 matches at 11 bases. The CDR3 consists of 15 residues. Germline CDR1 is KGHSH and CDR2 is LQKENI. The ends lost 5 bases at V and 4 bases at J; junction bases unmatched: 6. The CDR3 spells CASSETGTGGYGYTF. The CDR3 region has the DNA TGTGCCAGCTCAGAAACCGGGACAGGGGGCTATGGCTACACCTTC.

The table lists this clone with many counts. The J gene is TRBJ1-1, the V gene TRBV2, with D maybe TRBD1 (5 bases). V was shortened by 6 bases and J by 4 bases, with 12 bases between the two germline ends. The CDR3 totals 13 residues. In germline, CDR1 is SNHLY, CDR2 FYNNEI. Here the CDR3 DNA reads TGTGCCAGCAGCGGGGGAAGCGGCACTGAAGCTTTCTTT. Translated, it gives CASSGGSGTEAFF.

This clone has a handful of counts. The genes are TRBV6-5 and TRBJ1-5, with 7 bases identical to TRBD1. Germline V gene sequence: CDR1 MNHEY, CDR2 SVGAGI. The CDR3 runs to 14 residues. Unmatched junction bases numbered 5, after V lost 7 bases and J lost 2 bases. As DNA, the CDR3 is TGTGCCAGCATTCAGGGGGGACGCAATCAGCCCCAGCATTTT. This gives the protein CASIQGGRNQPQHF.

J is TRBJ2-7 and V is TRBV7-2; possibly TRBD2 for D (5 bases). CDR1 and CDR2 (germline): SGHTA, FQGNSA. V was cut by 3 bases and J by 0 bases, with 15 bases left in between. The CDR3 is 16 residues long. The CDR3 sequence: CASSFPPGSSSYEQYF. DNA for the CDR3: TGTGCCAGCAGCTTCCCTCCGGGATCGAGCTCCTACGAGCAGTACTTC.

The chain joins TRBV27 to TRBJ2-5; TRBD2 agrees at 7 bases. Germline V gene lookup returns CDR1 MNHEY and CDR2 SMNVEV (reference sequence). The CDR3 covers 13 residues. The V segment lost 9 bases and the J segment 4 bases; nucleotides outside the gene matches: 8. CDR3: CASRLGGGETQYF. The CDR3 DNA follows: TGTGCCAGTAGGCTGGGGGGGGGAGAGACCCAGTACTTC.